This record concerns one TCR beta chain sequence. The antigen is not known. This specimen belongs to a study of radiation and T cells in renal cell carcinoma. Overall study context: Nephrectomy followed 15 Gy stereotactic body radiation by 4 weeks.

Germline V gives CDR1 MDHEN, CDR2 SYDVKM. Germline trimming cut 3 bases from V and 5 bases from J; bases unmatched to any gene: 7. This CDR3 is 15 amino acids long. Overall study results and limits: From baseline, blood top tumor clonotypes peaked at 2 weeks post-radiation.

The time point is: baseline pretreatment blood. Described treatment: 15 Gy SBRT to primary tumor, nephrectomy 4 weeks later. TCRdb keeps only in-frame clones here, not all; method: immunoSEQ multiplex PCR. The repertoire consists of 100,000 to 150,000 clones, with 80% to 85% occurring once and the leading ten covering under 4%. This sequence was found in a woman in her sixties or seventies with renal cell carcinoma. Sequencing was performed on blood, taken from a patient whose treatment included radiotherapy and nephrectomy. The chain has TRBV28 and TRBJ1-5; 7 bases map to TRBD1. CDR3 residues: CASSLIGQEYQPQHF. The CDR3 nucleotides are TGTGCCAGCAGTTTGATCGGACAGGAGTATCAGCCCCAGCATTTT.